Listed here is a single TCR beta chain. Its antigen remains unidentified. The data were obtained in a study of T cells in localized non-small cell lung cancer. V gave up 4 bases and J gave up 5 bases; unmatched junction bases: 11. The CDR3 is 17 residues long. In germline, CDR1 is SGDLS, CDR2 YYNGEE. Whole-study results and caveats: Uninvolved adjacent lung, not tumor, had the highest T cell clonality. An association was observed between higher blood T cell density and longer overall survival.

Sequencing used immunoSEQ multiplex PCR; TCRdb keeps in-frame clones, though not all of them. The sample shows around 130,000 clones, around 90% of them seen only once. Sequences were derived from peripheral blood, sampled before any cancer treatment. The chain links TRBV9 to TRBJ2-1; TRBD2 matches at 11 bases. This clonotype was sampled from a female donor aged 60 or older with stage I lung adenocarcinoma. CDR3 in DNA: TGTGCCAGCAGCCCAACCCTCCTAGCGGGAGGCCACAATGAGCAGTTCTTC. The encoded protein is CASSPTLLAGGHNEQFF. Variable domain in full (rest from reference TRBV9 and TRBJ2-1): DSGVTQTPKHLITATGQRVTLRCSPRSGDLSVYWYQQSLDQGLQFLIQYYNGEERAKGNILERFSAQQFPDLHSELNLSSLELGDSALYFCASSPTLLAGGHNEQFFGPGTRLTVL.